This T cell receptor (beta chain) was profiled in a study of cytomegalovirus exposure and HLA in healthy donors. Study details: An early release of data contained roughly 86 million unique TCRs, which came from HLA-typed donors. Study-level results: HLA-A and HLA-B allele assignments for most subjects were reportedly predicted accurately using TCR beta sequences.

PCR employed 60 Vbeta and 13 Jbeta primers. Libraries were prepared by immunoSEQ multiplex PCR; TCRdb keeps only in-frame clonotypes and omits some of them. The top ten clones hold around 15% of a sample with 70,000 to 95,000 clones, around 85% of them seen once. This CDR3 has 14 amino acids. V shed 0 bases and J shed 7 bases, with 12 bases lying between them. CDR1 and CDR2 (germline): LGHNA, YSLEER. Comment on this clone: The antigen remains undetermined.

The sample was PBMCs. This chain uses TRBV4-3 with TRBJ2-5, with D possibly TRBD1 on 6 matching bases. The sequence was collected from a human donor in good health. The CDR3: CASSQEIRGRTQYF. CDR3 nucleotides: TGCGCCAGCAGCCAAGAAATCAGGGGACGGACCCAGTACTTC.